The 14 T cell receptor beta chains below come from one sample, sequenced in a study of prognosis after radiotherapy for stage I lung cancer. Multiplex PCR, run in two rounds, amplified TCR beta CDR3 from genomic DNA. Primers specific to each TRBV and TRBJ gene were used in first-round PCR. TCRdb called the multiplex PCR reads again in MiXCR, with one record for every CDR3 protein. The data show roughly 11,000 distinct CDR3 sequences, 30% to 40% seen once. The sample consisted of PBMCs, taken before or after stereotactic body radiation therapy (not recorded which). These TCRs come from a donor aged 50 or older with non-small cell lung cancer.

This clonotype was counted at least ten times. The V gene is TRBV6-1, the J gene TRBJ1-4, with 10 bases fitting TRBD1. CDR3 size: 14 residues. With 6 bases clipped from V and 8 bases from J, the junction kept 6 bases outside the gene matches. Germline V gives CDR1 MNHNS, CDR2 SASEGT. CDR3 nucleotide sequence: TGTGCCAGCAGGGACGACAGGGGGCAGGAAAAACTGTTTTTT. Translating it yields CASRDDRGQEKLFF.

The chain combines TRBV5-1 with TRBJ1-6; 8 bases line up with TRBD1. This CDR3 is built from 15 residues. With V trimmed by 2 bases and J by 3 bases, 1 base remained unmatched. CDR1 is SGHRS, CDR2 YFSETQ, per germline. The CDR3 loop reads CASSFTGGYNSPLHF. In DNA, the CDR3 is TGCGCCAGCAGCTTTACAGGGGGCTATAATTCACCCCTCCACTTT.

On this clonotype itself: A far larger clone is just one base off, so this is likely a read error. This CDR3 is CATNTGQGNYSYTF. CDR3 bases: TGTGCCACTAATACTGGACAGGGCAACTATAGCTACACCTTC. The chain carries TRBV6-2 or TRBV6-3 and TRBJ1-2, with 8 bases fitting TRBD1. Germline CDR1 MNHEY, CDR2 SVGEGT. CDR3 length equals 14 residues.

This clonotype appeared many times. The chain has TRBV25-1 and TRBJ2-7; TRBD2 is a possible D gene (5 bases). The CDR3 is 13 amino acids. Trimming cost V 7 bases and J 1 base, with 11 bases left between them. Germline V CDR1 and CDR2: MGHDK, SYGVNS. The CDR3 nucleotides read TGTGCCAGCATGGGAGTTTTGTCCTACGAGCAGTACTTC. The encoded protein is CASMGVLSYEQYF.

This clonotype showed up many times. V gene TRBV28 combines with J gene TRBJ2-4; 15 positions match TRBD2. The CDR3 has 16 residues. V gave up 5 bases and J gave up 8 bases; unmatched junction bases: 7. The germline V gene has CDR1 MDHEN and CDR2 SYDVKM. This CDR3 reads CASSPRGTSGRYIQYF. CDR3 nucleotides: TGTGCCAGCAGTCCCAGGGGGACTAGCGGGAGGTACATTCAGTACTTC.

The count of this clonotype is one. The chain carries TRBV28 and TRBJ2-7, with TRBD2 matching 14 bases. CDR1 MDHEN and CDR2 SYDVKM come from the germline V gene. The CDR3 is 16 residues long. V lost 7 bases, J lost 4 bases, and 9 bases stayed unmatched. CDR3 coding DNA: TGTGCCAGCAACGATGCCGGGACTAGCGGGAGTTACGAGCAGTACTTC. This translates into CASNDAGTSGSYEQYF.

This clonotype was recorded many times. The J gene is TRBJ1-4, the V gene TRBV6-2 or TRBV6-3; D uncertain. The V and J ends lost 2 bases and 0 bases respectively, with 7 bases between them. In germline, CDR1 is MNHEY, CDR2 SVGEGT. The CDR3 is 15 amino acids. CDR3 coding DNA: TGTGCCAGCAGTTACCCCCGGGCAACTAATGAAAAACTGTTTTTT. Translating gives CASSYPRATNEKLFF.

This clonotype was seen many times. The genes are TRBV24-1 and TRBJ2-1; 10 nucleotides agree with TRBD2. After removal of 5 bases from V and 3 bases from J, the junction contained 3 bases not matched to a gene. Looked up from germline, CDR1 is KGHDR and CDR2 is SFDVKD. The CDR3 is 15 amino acids. The CDR3 sequence is CATSGSGRVYNEQFF. DNA of the CDR3: TGTGCCACCAGTGGAAGCGGGAGGGTCTACAATGAGCAGTTCTTC.

This clonotype was observed many times. This chain joins TRBV18 and TRBJ2-3; D call uncertain. The germline V and J ends were trimmed by 5 bases and 3 bases, with 3 bases remaining between them. There are 11 residues in the CDR3. CDR1 is KGHSH, CDR2 LQKENI, per germline. The CDR3, as DNA: TGTGCCAGCTCAAAAACAGATACGCAGTATTTT. Protein: CASSKTDTQYF.

This clonotype occurred many times. V usage is TRBV9 and J usage is TRBJ2-7; D is uncertain. V lost 3 bases and J lost 1, with 2 bases in between. Germline-derived CDR1 and CDR2 are SGDLS and YYNGEE. The CDR3 totals 11 residues. This chain's CDR3 is CASSGSYEQYF. CDR3 nucleotide sequence: TGTGCCAGCAGCGGTTCCTACGAGCAGTACTTC.

With respect to this clonotype: This sequence is one base from a far larger clone and is likely a read error. The chain links TRBV6-9 to TRBJ2-7; 11 bases are a match to TRBD1. Germline V CDR1 and CDR2: MNHGY, SVAAGI. The CDR3 runs 12 residues. The DNA of the CDR3 is TGTGTCAGCAGGACAGGGGGCCTCGAGCAGTACTTC. This gives the protein CVSRTGGLEQYF.

This clonotype qualifies as medium-sized (0.01 to 0.1%). The chain uses TRBV19 and TRBJ2-5; D uncertain. The CDR3 loop spans 11 amino acids. Trimming took 3 bases from V and 4 from J, leaving 3 bases between them. CDR1 is LNHDA, CDR2 SQIVND, per germline (reference sequence). The CDR3 DNA is TGTGCCAGTAGTATTCGAGAGACCCAGTACTTC. Encoded protein: CASSIRETQYF.

This clonotype has at least ten counts. The chain uses TRBV27 and TRBJ2-3, with 11 bases fitting TRBD2. The CDR3 is 15 amino acids. Trimming took 8 bases from V and 2 from J; bases not matched to a gene: 6. Germline V CDR1 and CDR2: MNHEY, SMNVEV (reference sequence). The CDR3 DNA is TGTGCCAGCGGTCTAGCGGGGGGACCCACAGATACGCAGTATTTT. This translates into CASGLAGGPTDTQYF.

The rearrangement joins TRBV19 to TRBJ2-3, with TRBD2 matching over 7 bases. The CDR3 is 20 amino acids. Trimming cost V 3 bases and J 1 base; bases outside gene matches: 19. Germline V gives CDR1 LNHDA, CDR2 SQIVND (reference sequence). The CDR3 loop reads CASSMLRLRSGAGGTDTQYF. The CDR3 DNA is TGTGCCAGTAGTATGCTCCGTCTCCGCAGTGGGGCGGGAGGCACAGATACGCAGTATTTT. The complete variable domain, with remaining parts taken from reference TRBV19 and TRBJ2-3, reads DGGITQSPKYLFRKEGQNVTLSCEQNLNHDAMYWYRQDPGQGLRLIYYSQIVNDFQKGDIAEGYSVSREKKESFPLTVTSAQKNPTAFYLCASSMLRLRSGAGGTDTQYFGPGTRLTVL.